The 5 T cell receptor beta chains in this list originate from one sample, sequenced in a study of blood T cell repertoires in COVID-19. The repertoire was sequenced with immunoSEQ multiplex PCR; TCRdb's copy has only in-frame clones and lacks some. Among around 240,000 clones, more than 70% were seen once, and the ten largest hold more than 2%. The material sequenced was PBMCs or T cells enriched from blood (not recorded which). These receptors were obtained from a woman in her 50s who had recovered from COVID-19.

This clone was seen more than once but under ten times. This chain connects TRBV4-3 to TRBJ1-4, with 9 bases lining up with TRBD1. CDR3 length equals 16 residues. The germline V gene encodes CDR1 LGHNA and CDR2 YSLEER. The ends lost 0 bases at V and 7 bases at J; junction bases unmatched: 6. CDR3 amino acids: CASSQEPGQGGEKLFF. Here the CDR3 DNA reads TGCGCCAGCAGCCAAGAACCGGGACAGGGAGGTGAAAAACTGTTTTTT.

The chain carries TRBV24-1 and TRBJ2-7, with D possibly TRBD1 on 6 matching bases. The V and J ends lost 4 bases and 6 bases respectively, with 21 bases between them. From germline, CDR1 is KGHDR and CDR2 SFDVKD. The CDR3 consists of 16 residues. In nucleotides, the CDR3 is TGTGCCACCAGTGACCCTCGACAGGAGAGGGCATTCGAGCAGTACTTC. Translation: CATSDPRQERAFEQYF.

This sequence joins TRBV5-6 and TRBJ2-7, with D unclear. CDR3 length equals 16 residues. Germline-derived CDR1 and CDR2 are SGHDT and YYEEEE. With 0 bases removed from V and 0 bases from J, the gap between germline ends came to 13 bases. The CDR3 coding sequence is TGTGCCAGCAGCTTGGATGCTTTCGCGGTCTCCTACGAGCAGTACTTC. This sequence encodes CASSLDAFAVSYEQYF.

V gene TRBV24-1 combines with J gene TRBJ1-2, with D possibly being TRBD1 (6 bases). Trimming took off 5 bases at V and 7 bases at J, with 16 bases between the two ends. The length of the CDR3 is 14 residues. The germline gives CDR1 KGHDR, CDR2 SFDVKD. The DNA of the CDR3 is TGTGCCACCAGTGGCTCAGGGGACCTCCTTGGCTACACCTTC. Its translation is CATSGSGDLLGYTF.

This clone was detected only a few times. This chain links TRBV30 with TRBJ2-3; D is perhaps TRBD2 (5 bases). Trimming cost V 0 bases and J 1 base, with 8 bases left between them. The CDR3 is 14 amino acids. Per the germline V gene, CDR1 is GTSNPN and CDR2 is SVGIG (reference sequence). CDR3: CAWSVGAGTDTQYF. In nucleotides, the CDR3 is TGTGCCTGGAGTGTAGGAGCGGGCACAGATACGCAGTATTTT. Based on the CDR3 plus reference TRBV30 and TRBJ2-3, the full variable domain is SQTIHQWPATLVQPVGSPLSLECTVEGTSNPNLYWYRQAAGRGLQLLFYSVGIGQISSEVPQNLSASRPQDRQFILSSKKLLLSDSGFYLCAWSVGAGTDTQYFGPGTRLTVL.